This passage covers 13 T cell receptor beta chains from one sample sequenced in a study of post-analysis software for immune sequencing data. Study results and caveats: In patients, about 5 TRBV segments were more frequent than in controls, with TRBV5-6, TRBV5-1 and TRBV20-1 among them.

Sequencing libraries made from TCR beta cDNA carried unique molecular identifiers. One entry per CDR3 protein, called by TCRdb with MiXCR from the PCR reads. The sample has approximately 770,000 distinct CDR3 sequences, 46% seen once; the top ten hold roughly 4.4%. These receptors are not linked to any known antigen. The sequenced sample consisted of blood. These receptors came from a girl aged 10-17 years with multiple sclerosis.

This clonotype was seen a few times. This rearrangement joins TRBV28 to TRBJ1-2; 7 bases fit TRBD1. The length of the CDR3 is 13 residues. V trimming: 10 bases; J trimming: 8 bases; junction bases outside the gene matches: 13. Per germline, CDR1 MDHEN and CDR2 SYDVKM. CDR3 nucleotide sequence: TGTGCCATCAGACAGGGAGGTGGCTTGGGCTACACCTTC. It encodes CAIRQGGGLGYTF.

This clonotype was counted between two and nine times. The rearrangement uses TRBV6-6 and TRBJ2-3; D is ambiguous. The CDR3 is 13 amino acids. Per the germline V gene, CDR1 is MNHNY and CDR2 is SVGAGI (reference sequence). The V end was cut by 0 bases, the J end by 7 bases, with 8 bases between. The chain's CDR3 is CASSYSVGNTQYF. CDR3 bases: TGTGCCAGCAGTTACTCGGTGGGAAATACGCAGTATTTT.

This clonotype showed up just a few times. The chain has TRBV4-2 and TRBJ2-5; D is perhaps TRBD1 or TRBD2 (5 bases each). The CDR3 contains 17 residues. V lost 4 bases and J 1 base, leaving 19 bases between the germline ends. From germline, CDR1 is LGHNA and CDR2 YNFKEQ. CDR3 nucleotides: TGTGCCAGCAGCCCCGTCGGGACCGACGGCGGCCAAGAGACCCAGTACTTC. Translated: CASSPVGTDGGQETQYF.

This chain joins TRBV6-5 and TRBJ2-1, with a tentative D call TRBD2 (6 bases). V gave up 8 bases and J gave up 5 bases, with 13 bases separating them. Germline CDR1 and CDR2: MNHEY and SVGAGI. This CDR3 has 13 amino acids. CDR3 region: CASGRSQDNEQFF. The CDR3 coding sequence is TGTGCCAGCGGGAGGAGTCAGGACAATGAGCAGTTCTTC.

This clonotype was seen only a few times. The gene calls are TRBV30 and TRBJ2-5; no clear D. CDR1 is GTSNPN and CDR2 is SVGIG in the germline V gene (reference sequence). This CDR3 region has 12 residues. V was cut by 1 base and J by 5 bases, with 8 bases left in between. CDR3: CAWSEGYETQYF. CDR3 bases: TGTGCCTGGAGTGAAGGGTACGAGACCCAGTACTTC.

In its sample, this clonotype was seen a few times. The chain combines TRBV29-1 with TRBJ2-6; no reliable D call. CDR3 length: 14 residues. Trimming pared 7 bases from V and 0 bases from J, leaving 10 bases between. In germline, CDR1 is SQVTM, CDR2 ANQGSEA. Here the CDR3 reads CSALQDSGANVLTF. Written as DNA, the CDR3 is TGCAGCGCCCTACAAGACTCTGGGGCCAACGTCCTGACTTTC.

CDR3 nucleotides: TGCGCCAGCAGCAAGCAGAACACTGAAGCTTTCTTT. It specifies CASSKQNTEAFF. The chain links TRBV5-1 to TRBJ1-1; D gene unclear. The CDR3 contains 12 residues. V was clipped by 4 bases and J by 1 base, with 5 bases between them. Per the germline V gene, CDR1 is SGHRS and CDR2 is YFSETQ.

The chain employs TRBV12-3 or TRBV12-4 and TRBJ2-7; D perhaps matches TRBD2 (7 bases). CDR3 length: 17 amino acids. V lost 5 bases and J lost 0, with 20 bases in between. CDR3 residues: CASSPREGGGSSYEQYF. CDR3 bases: TGTGCCAGCAGTCCCCGAGAGGGGGGGGGCAGCTCCTACGAGCAGTACTTC.

This clonotype came up a few times. The CDR3 sequence: CASSQSGRAAKNIQYF. The DNA for the CDR3 is TGTGCCAGCAGCCAGAGCGGGAGGGCGGCCAAAAACATTCAGTACTTC. The rearrangement uses TRBV11-3 and TRBJ2-4; 10 bases agree with TRBD2. Germline values: CDR1 SGHNT, CDR2 YENEEA. Trimming cost V 5 bases and J 1 base; bases outside gene matches: 5. The CDR3 contains 16 residues.

V and J are TRBV7-9 and TRBJ1-4; D is ambiguous. CDR1 and CDR2 from the germline V gene are SEHNR and FQNEAQ (reference sequence). Trimming shortened V by 5 bases and J by 9 bases, and 19 bases separated the two germline ends. CDR3 length: 15 residues. The CDR3 is CASSNLDGSRQKLFF. In DNA form, the CDR3 reads TGTGCCAGCAGCAACCTTGACGGCTCCAGACAAAAACTGTTTTTT.

About this clonotype: Given the absence of the conserved phenylalanine or tryptophan at the CDR3 end, a read error is likely. The chain carries TRBV29-1 and TRBJ2-3; D is tentatively TRBD1 or TRBD2 (5 bases each). This CDR3 has 15 amino acids. The germline V and J ends were trimmed by 8 bases and 0 bases, with 18 bases remaining between them. From germline, CDR1 is SQVTM and CDR2 ANQGSEA. The CDR3 bases are TGCAGCAGCCGCCAGGGTCGGGAAAGCACAGATACGCAGTATTTG. Amino acid sequence: CSSRQGRESTDTQYL.

CDR3 bases: TGCAGTGCTTCACAAAAGGGCTACGAGCAGTACTTC. Protein product: CSASQKGYEQYF. The rearrangement joins TRBV20-1 to TRBJ2-5; D gene ambiguous. The DNA end lines up better with TRBJ2-7; the J call may be wrong. CDR1 is DFQATT and CDR2 is SNEGSKA in the germline V gene (reference sequence). The CDR3 runs 12 residues.

Notes on this clonotype: A read error may account for a junction end that differs from germline. This chain uses TRBV10-3 with TRBJ1-5; tentatively, D is TRBD1 (6 bases). The CDR3 spans 16 residues. Germline V gives CDR1 ENHRY, CDR2 SYGVKD. DNA for the CDR3: TGTGCCAGCAGTGAGTGGGGGGCGCAGTCCGGTCAGCCCCAGCATTTT. Protein product: CASSEWGAQSGQPQHF.